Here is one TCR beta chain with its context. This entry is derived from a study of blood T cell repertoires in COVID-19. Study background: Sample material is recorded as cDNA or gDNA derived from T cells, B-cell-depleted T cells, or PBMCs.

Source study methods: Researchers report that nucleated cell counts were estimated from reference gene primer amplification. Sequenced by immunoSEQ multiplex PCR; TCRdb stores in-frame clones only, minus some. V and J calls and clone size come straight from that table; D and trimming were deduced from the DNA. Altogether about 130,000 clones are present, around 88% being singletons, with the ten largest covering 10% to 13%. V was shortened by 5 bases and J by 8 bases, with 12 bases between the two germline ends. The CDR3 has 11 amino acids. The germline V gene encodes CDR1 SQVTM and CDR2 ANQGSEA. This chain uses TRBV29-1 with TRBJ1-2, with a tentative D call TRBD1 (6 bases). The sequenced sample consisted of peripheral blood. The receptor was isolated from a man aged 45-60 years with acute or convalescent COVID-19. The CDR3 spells CSVYTGKGYTF. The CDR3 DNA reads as TGCAGCGTTTATACAGGGAAGGGCTACACCTTC.